This is a list of T cell receptor beta chains from one sample in a study of OX40 agonist ivuxolimab in advanced cancers. Profiled with immunoSEQ multiplex PCR; TCRdb holds only in-frame clones, not every one. Among around 25,000 clones, more than 80% were seen once, and the ten largest hold approximately 8%. Here the sequenced sample was CD4+ or CD8+ T cells sorted from blood, taken in a trial of the OX40 agonist ivuxolimab. The receptors come from an adult with an advanced solid tumor such as melanoma, head and neck, liver or kidney cancer. CDR3s include the opening cysteine and the closing phenylalanine or tryptophan.

j_gene: TRBJ2-1; v_gene: TRBV4-1; CDR3aa: CASSPNLAGGNYNEQFF
j_gene: TRBJ2-7; v_gene: TRBV18; CDR3aa: CASSPPTGGSLSYEQYF
j_gene: TRBJ1-2; v_gene: TRBV10-3; CDR3aa: CAITEGGSAYGYTF
j_gene: TRBJ2-1; v_gene: TRBV27; CDR3aa: CASSSPLAGGYNEQFF
j_gene: TRBJ1-4; v_gene: TRBV5-6; CDR3aa: CASSFGTGNTGGEKLFF
j_gene: TRBJ1-5; v_gene: TRBV19; CDR3aa: CASIVRGGSNQPQHF
j_gene: TRBJ1-2; v_gene: TRBV4-1; CDR3aa: CASSQGRGSNYGYTF
j_gene: TRBJ1-3; v_gene: TRBV6-6; CDR3aa: CASNPGAASGNTIYF
j_gene: TRBJ2-7; v_gene: TRBV5-4; CDR3aa: CASSSGGTYEQYF
j_gene: TRBJ1-1; v_gene: TRBV18; CDR3aa: CASSLPDRRNTEAFF
j_gene: TRBJ2-1; v_gene: TRBV9; CDR3aa: CASSVGGGWRGNEQFF
j_gene: TRBJ2-1; v_gene: TRBV2; CDR3aa: CASSGPDTVLSDEQFF
j_gene: TRBJ1-4; v_gene: TRBV7-9; CDR3aa: CASSSSEKLFF